This TCR beta chain derives from a study of early T cells in non-severe SARS-CoV-2 infection. Study information: Chains from this unsorted whole-blood bulk RNA could not be paired.

TCRdb called the 5' RACE reads again in MiXCR, with one record for every CDR3 protein. The sample holds about 89,000 distinct CDR3 sequences, approximately 17% seen once. This clonotype was counted ten times or more. Germline values: CDR1 SQVTM, CDR2 ANQGSEA. There are 17 residues in the CDR3. Trimming removed 2 bases from V and 3 bases from J; junction bases left unmatched: 11. The chain combines TRBV29-1 with TRBJ1-3; 9 bases agree with TRBD1. The origin of this receptor is an adult who was a healthcare worker with PCR-confirmed SARS-CoV-2 infection or an uninfected control (not recorded which). The source was whole blood, collected at baseline. The CDR3 DNA sequence: TGCAGCGTTGAAAATTGGGACAGGGAAACTTTTGGAAACACCATATATTTT. Amino acids: CSVENWDRETFGNTIYF.